This T cell receptor beta chain originates from a study of CD8 T cells in ankylosing spondylitis. Regarding the study as a whole: Some of these motif variants have turned up before, in reports on reactive arthritis synovial fluid and blood. Ankylosing spondylitis blood appeared to carry a characteristic TCR beta motif of several highly homologous variants. As reported, disease-linked clones showed significant enrichment in matched ankylosing spondylitis synovial fluid.

This clonotype has a handful of counts. Its specificity is not known. For TCR beta, libraries came from quantitative 5'-RACE with molecular barcodes. MiXCR, run by TCRdb on the 5' RACE reads, gives a single entry per CDR3 protein. The sample yields 300,000 to 400,000 distinct CDR3 sequences, around 22% seen once. The CDR3 spans 16 residues. Deletions cut 0 bases from V and 1 base from J, with 13 bases between. Germline assignment: CDR1 SGDLS and CDR2 YYNGEE. The sequencing sample was made of blood, either unsorted or a sorted T cell fraction (not recorded which). The rearrangement joins TRBV9 to TRBJ2-5; D not resolved. The sequence derives from a male donor with ankylosing spondylitis. CDR3 nucleotides: TGTGCCAGCAGCGTAGGAGCGACGTCGGTCCAAGAGACCCAGTACTTC. Protein: CASSVGATSVQETQYF.